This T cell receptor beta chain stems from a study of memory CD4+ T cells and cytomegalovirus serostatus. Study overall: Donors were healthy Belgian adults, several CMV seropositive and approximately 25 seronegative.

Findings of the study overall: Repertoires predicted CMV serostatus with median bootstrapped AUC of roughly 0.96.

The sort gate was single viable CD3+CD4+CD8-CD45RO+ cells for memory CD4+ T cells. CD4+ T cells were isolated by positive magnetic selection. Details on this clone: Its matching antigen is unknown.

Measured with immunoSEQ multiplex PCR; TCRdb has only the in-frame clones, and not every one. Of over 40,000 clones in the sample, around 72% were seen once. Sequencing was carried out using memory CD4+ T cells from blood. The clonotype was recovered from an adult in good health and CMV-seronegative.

CDR3: CASSEWAKGPHF. DNA of the CDR3: TGTGCCAGCAGTGAATGGGCCAAGGGCCCCCACTTT. The rearrangement links TRBV6-1 to TRBJ1-6; no clear D. This CDR3 spans 12 amino acids. CDR1 and CDR2 (germline): MNHNS, SASEGT. With 2 bases removed from V and 18 bases from J, the gap between germline ends came to 14 bases.